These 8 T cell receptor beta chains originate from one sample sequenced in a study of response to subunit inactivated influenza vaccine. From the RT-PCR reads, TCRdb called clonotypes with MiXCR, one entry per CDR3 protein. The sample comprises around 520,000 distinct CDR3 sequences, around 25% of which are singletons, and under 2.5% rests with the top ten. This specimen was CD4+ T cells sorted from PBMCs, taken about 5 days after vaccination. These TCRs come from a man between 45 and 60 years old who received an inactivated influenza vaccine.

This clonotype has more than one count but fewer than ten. The CDR3 spells CSVQRTGGTEAFF. For the CDR3, the DNA is TGCAGCGTTCAACGGACAGGGGGAACTGAAGCTTTCTTT. The rearrangement joins TRBV29-1 to TRBJ1-1; 10 nucleotides align to TRBD1. The ends lost 5 bases at V and 5 bases at J; junction bases unmatched: 5. In germline, CDR1 is SQVTM, CDR2 ANQGSEA. The CDR3 contains 13 residues.

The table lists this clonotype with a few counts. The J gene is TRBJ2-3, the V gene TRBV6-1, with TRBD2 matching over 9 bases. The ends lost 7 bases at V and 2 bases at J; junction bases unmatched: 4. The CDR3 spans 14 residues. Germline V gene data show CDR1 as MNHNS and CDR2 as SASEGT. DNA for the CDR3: TGTGCCAGCAATGTAGCGGGGGTCACAGATACGCAGTATTTT. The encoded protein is CASNVAGVTDTQYF.

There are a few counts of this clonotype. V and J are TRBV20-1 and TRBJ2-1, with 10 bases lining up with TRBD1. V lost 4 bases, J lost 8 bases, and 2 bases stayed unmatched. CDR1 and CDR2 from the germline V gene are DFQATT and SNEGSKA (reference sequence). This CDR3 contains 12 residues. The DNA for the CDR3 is TGCAGTGCTACGGACAGGGGGTATGAGCAGTTCTTC. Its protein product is CSATDRGYEQFF.

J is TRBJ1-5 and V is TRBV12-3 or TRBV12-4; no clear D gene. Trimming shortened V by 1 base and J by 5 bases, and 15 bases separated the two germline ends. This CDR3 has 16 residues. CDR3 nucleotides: TGTGCCAGCAGTTTAGGGACCCACGCTGGATATCAGCCCCAGCATTTT. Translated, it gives CASSLGTHAGYQPQHF.

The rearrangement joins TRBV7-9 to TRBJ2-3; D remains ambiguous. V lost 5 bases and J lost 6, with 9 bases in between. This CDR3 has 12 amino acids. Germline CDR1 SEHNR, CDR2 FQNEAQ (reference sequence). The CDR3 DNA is TGTGCCAGCAGCCCCTTTGGGGATACGCAGTATTTT. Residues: CASSPFGDTQYF.

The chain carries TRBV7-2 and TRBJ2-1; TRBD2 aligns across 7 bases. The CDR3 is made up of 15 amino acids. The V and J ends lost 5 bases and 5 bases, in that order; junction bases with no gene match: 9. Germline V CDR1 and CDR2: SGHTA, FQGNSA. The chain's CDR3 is CASSLLLGRDNEQFF. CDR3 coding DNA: TGTGCCAGCAGCCTACTACTAGGGAGGGACAATGAGCAGTTCTTC.

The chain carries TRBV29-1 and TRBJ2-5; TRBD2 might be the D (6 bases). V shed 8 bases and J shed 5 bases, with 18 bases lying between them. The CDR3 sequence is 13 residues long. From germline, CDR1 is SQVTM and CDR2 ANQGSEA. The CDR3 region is CSTTPIGGETQYF. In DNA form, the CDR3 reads TGCAGCACTACCCCCATTGGGGGGGAGACCCAGTACTTC.

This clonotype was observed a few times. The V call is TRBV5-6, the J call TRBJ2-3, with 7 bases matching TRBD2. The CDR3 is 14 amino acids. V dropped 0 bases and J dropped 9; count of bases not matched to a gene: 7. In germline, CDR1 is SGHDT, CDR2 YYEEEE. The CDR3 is CASSLDTEGGTQYF. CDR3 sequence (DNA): TGTGCCAGCAGCTTGGATACCGAGGGAGGGACGCAGTATTTT.